Included here is one TCR beta chain sequence, with context. Method: immunoSEQ multiplex PCR; TCRdb's copy keeps in-frame clones and lacks some. The sample shows some 200,000 clones, approximately 92% of them seen only once. The entry originates in a study of blood T cell repertoires in COVID-19. CDR1 and CDR2 (germline): MNHEY, SMNVEV (reference sequence). V lost 2 bases and J lost 4; bases outside the gene matches: 10. CDR3 size: 17 residues. The chain joins TRBV27 to TRBJ2-1; 8 bases align to TRBD1. This TCR was sampled from a woman between 18 and 29 years old in a cohort exposed to, infected with or recovered from COVID-19 (not recorded which). The sequenced material came from PBMCs or T cells enriched from blood (not recorded which). The CDR3 reads CASSLNPPGTGYNEQFF. The CDR3, as DNA: TGTGCCAGCAGTTTAAACCCACCCGGGACAGGTTACAATGAGCAGTTCTTC.